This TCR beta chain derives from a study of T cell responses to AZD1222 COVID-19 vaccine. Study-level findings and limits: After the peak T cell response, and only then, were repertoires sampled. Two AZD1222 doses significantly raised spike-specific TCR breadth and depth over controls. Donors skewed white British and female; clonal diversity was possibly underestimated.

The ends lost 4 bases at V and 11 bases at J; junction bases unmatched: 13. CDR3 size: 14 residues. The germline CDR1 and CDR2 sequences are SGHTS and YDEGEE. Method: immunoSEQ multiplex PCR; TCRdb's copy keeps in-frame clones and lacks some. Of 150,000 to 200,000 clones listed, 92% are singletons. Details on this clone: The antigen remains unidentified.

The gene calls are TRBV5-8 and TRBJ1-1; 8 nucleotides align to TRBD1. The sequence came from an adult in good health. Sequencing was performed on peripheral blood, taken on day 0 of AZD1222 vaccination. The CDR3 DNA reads TGTGCCAGCAGCACTCGACGGACAGGGACGTTTGCTTTCTTT. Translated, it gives CASSTRRTGTFAFF.